The T cell receptor (beta chain) under discussion was sequenced for a study of shared clonotypes between healthy human individuals. CDR1 is ENHRY and CDR2 is SYGVKD in the germline V gene. The CDR3 sequence is 13 residues long. The V gene end was trimmed by 6 bases and the J gene end by 5 bases; junction bases not matched to a gene: 6. For unsorted PBMC, 250 to 300 ng DNA per replicate equaled tens of thousands of T cell genomes. Study processing details: Sequence data from immunoSEQ were junction-only and lacked quality scores; consequently, filtering differed. This table comes from immunoSEQ multiplex PCR, and its TCRdb copy is limited to in-frame clones, with some not included. V and J calls and clone size are those listed in that table; D and trimming were worked out from the DNA. The table has about 450,000 clones, roughly 78% seen once. Every donor was a Caucasian adult from Nashville, Tennessee.

This TCR was recovered from a woman in her thirties or forties in good health. Some clones in this sample may be carry-over from other donors' samples. Sequenced input: PBMCs. This chain joins TRBV10-3 and TRBJ2-5; 7 nucleotides agree with TRBD2. The CDR3 DNA reads TGTGCCATCAGAGGGAGGGATTGGGAGACCCAGTACTTC. Translating it yields CAIRGRDWETQYF.